This T cell receptor beta chain was profiled in a study of T cells of healthy individuals. Germline-derived CDR1 and CDR2 are SNHLY and FYNNEI. The CDR3 contains 12 residues. Between the trimmed V and J ends, which lost 3 bases and 5 bases, there was a span of 7 bases. This clonotype has a handful of counts. TCRdb reprocessed the 5' RACE reads via MiXCR and lists one record per CDR3 protein. This table has under 70,000 distinct CDR3 sequences, roughly 15% appearing once. The gene calls are TRBV2 and TRBJ2-5; D remains ambiguous. The clonotype originates from a human donor in good health. Here the CDR3 reads CASSDLRETQYF. The CDR3 region has the DNA TGTGCCAGCAGTGATTTGAGGGAGACCCAGTACTTC.